This TCR beta chain was captured in a study of shared clonotypes between healthy human individuals. Study information: There were three CD4 naive, three CD4 memory, two CD8 naive and one CD8 memory plates per donor.

The germline V and J ends were trimmed by 4 bases and 0 bases, with 13 bases remaining between them. The CDR3 has 15 residues. CDR1 and CDR2 (germline): MNHNS, SASEGT. Original analysis: From ImmunoSEQ came sequences covering only the junction and carrying no quality scores, so filtering differed. Repertoires were generated with immunoSEQ multiplex PCR, while TCRdb's copy carries only in-frame clones and drops some. That table is the source of V, J and clone size, and D and trimming were worked out from the DNA. The table lists 1,500,000 or so clones, roughly 95% of them singletons. The source of this sequence is a man in his thirties or forties in good health. The gene calls are TRBV6-1 and TRBJ2-7; possibly TRBD2 for D (5 bases). The sample taken for sequencing was naive CD4+ T cells sorted from blood. The subset is: CD45RA+ positively selected. This CDR3 reads CASSVGLFASYEQYF. Here the CDR3 DNA reads TGTGCCAGCAGTGTCGGACTTTTTGCCTCCTACGAGCAGTACTTC.